Described below is a single T cell receptor (beta chain) sequence and its context. After removal of 5 bases from V and 2 bases from J, the junction contained 0 bases not matched to a gene. Germline CDR1 WNHNN, CDR2 SYGVQD (reference sequence). The CDR3 totals 14 residues. The entry originates in a study of cytomegalovirus exposure and HLA in healthy donors. The wider study: Inside one of the first data releases sat tens of millions of unique TCRs taken from HLA-typed donors.

Vbeta (60) and Jbeta (13) primers were used in the PCR. TCRdb's table, derived via immunoSEQ multiplex PCR, lists solely in-frame clones and lacks some. Here the sample spans approximately 69,000 clones, about 74% being singletons. The sequence derives from a woman aged 25-40 years in good health and CMV-seropositive. The V gene is TRBV10-1, the J gene TRBJ2-1; 10 nucleotides match TRBD2. The sequencing sample was made of PBMCs. The CDR3 spells CASSTSGAYNEQFF. CDR3 nucleotide sequence: TGCGCCAGCAGTACTAGCGGGGCCTACAATGAGCAGTTCTTC.